This T cell receptor (beta chain) stems from a study of radiotherapy plus CTLA-4 blockade in lung cancer. Turning to the study itself: There were objective responses in roughly 18% of patients, and over 30% had disease control.

Of note for this clone: Its target is unknown.

Focal radiation and CTLA-4 blockade (ipilimumab) were tested in chemo-refractory metastatic non-small-cell lung cancer patients. Study-level findings and limits: TCR clones originating in tumors grew in number in blood after radiotherapy plus ipilimumab.

Clones were sequenced by immunoSEQ multiplex PCR, and TCRdb holds only the in-frame ones, with some missing. The table has 85,000 to 130,000 clones, more than 70% seen once. V lost 6 bases and J lost 4; bases outside the gene matches: 3. The CDR3 contains 14 residues. Germline V gene lookup returns CDR1 SGHNT and CDR2 YYREEE (reference sequence). Sequencing was performed on peripheral blood, taken from a patient treated with radiotherapy plus ipilimumab. This chain links TRBV5-4 with TRBJ2-1; TRBD2 matches at 11 bases. This receptor was identified in a human donor with non-small cell lung cancer that progressed on radiotherapy plus ipilimumab. Some clones in this sample may be carry-over from other donors' samples. CDR3: CASTLAGGYNEQFF. The CDR3 DNA reads TGTGCCAGCACCTTAGCGGGGGGGTACAATGAGCAGTTCTTC.